Below are 30 T cell receptor beta chains sequenced from a single sample in a study of blood T cell repertoires in COVID-19. Sequenced by immunoSEQ multiplex PCR; TCRdb stores in-frame clones only, minus some. The top ten clones hold about 2.3% of a sample with more than 100,000 clones, 78% of them seen once. The sequenced material came from peripheral blood. The receptors derive from a man in his sixties or seventies with acute or convalescent COVID-19.

This chain uses TRBV14 with TRBJ1-2, with 7 nucleotides matching TRBD1. The V gene's germline CDR1 is SGHDN and CDR2 FVKESK. The CDR3 has 14 residues. After removal of 5 bases from V and 5 bases from J, the junction contained 8 bases not matched to a gene. The CDR3 sequence: CASSFGEQGYGYTF. In DNA form, the CDR3 reads TGTGCCAGCAGCTTCGGTGAACAGGGGTATGGCTACACCTTC.

This clone was seen a handful of times. V is TRBV7-9 and J is TRBJ1-1; 9 bases fit TRBD1. CDR1 SEHNR and CDR2 FQNEAQ come from the germline V gene (reference sequence). The CDR3 sequence is 14 residues long. V was clipped by 11 bases and J by 1 base; unmatched bases: 8. The CDR3 region is CAFTGGAANTEAFF. The CDR3 DNA reads as TGTGCCTTCACAGGGGGCGCGGCGAACACTGAAGCTTTCTTT.

The chain joins TRBV30 to TRBJ1-4; D uncertain. V was clipped by 0 bases and J by 3 bases, with 14 bases between them. Germline V CDR1 and CDR2: GTSNPN, SVGIG (reference sequence). The CDR3 sequence is 16 residues long. For the CDR3, the DNA is TGTGCCTGGAGTGTTTCATCCGGGTATCCTAATGAAAAACTGTTTTTT. It yields the protein CAWSVSSGYPNEKLFF.

The V and J genes are TRBV6-1 and TRBJ1-3; D may be TRBD1 (6 bases). The CDR3 is 16 residues long. Trimming took 3 bases from V and 1 from J, leaving 13 bases between them. Germline-derived CDR1 and CDR2 are MNHNS and SASEGT. The CDR3 here is CASSDQGMGSGNTIYF. For the CDR3, the DNA is TGTGCCAGCAGTGATCAGGGGATGGGTTCTGGAAACACCATATATTTT.

This clone was seen only a few times. CDR3: CASSQAHSGDPQHF. CDR3 bases: TGTGCCAGCAGCCAAGCTCATTCAGGGGACCCCCAGCATTTT. The V and J genes are TRBV4-2 and TRBJ1-5, with D perhaps TRBD1 (6 bases). This CDR3 spans 14 amino acids. Germline values: CDR1 LGHNA, CDR2 YNFKEQ. Trimming took off 1 base at V and 10 bases at J, with 14 bases between the two ends.

J is TRBJ1-5 and V is TRBV2, with D hard to call. Germline CDR1 reads SNHLY; CDR2 reads FYNNEI. This CDR3 has 15 residues. V gave up 4 bases and J gave up 1 base, with 11 bases separating them. CDR3 sequence (DNA): TGTGCCAGCAGTGTGGGGAGGGTCAGCAATCAGCCCCAGCATTTT. Translating gives CASSVGRVSNQPQHF.

This clone was found once. The J gene is TRBJ1-4, the V gene TRBV7-2; no definite D call. Germline-derived CDR1 and CDR2 are SGHTA and FQGNSA. Trimming shortened V by 5 bases and J by 4 bases, and 11 bases separated the two germline ends. This CDR3 spans 14 amino acids. The CDR3 region is CASSPGRDNEKLFF. In DNA form, the CDR3 reads TGTGCCAGCAGCCCAGGACGGGATAATGAAAAACTGTTTTTT.

This chain joins TRBV24-1 and TRBJ2-1; 7 bases are a match to TRBD2. Germline V lookup: CDR1 KGHDR, CDR2 SFDVKD. Losses at the gene ends were 4 bases for V and 7 bases for J; bases not matched to a gene: 3. The CDR3 is 13 amino acids. DNA for the CDR3: TGTGCCACCAGTGAGCGGGGGAGAAATGAGCAGTTCTTC. Translated: CATSERGRNEQFF.

The chain recombines TRBV27 with TRBJ2-1, with 8 bases aligning to TRBD1. CDR3 size: 17 residues. V dropped 5 bases and J dropped 5; count of bases not matched to a gene: 14. Germline V gives CDR1 MNHEY, CDR2 SMNVEV (reference sequence). CDR3 protein: CASSPRQGSLIHNEQFF. Here the CDR3 DNA reads TGTGCCAGCAGTCCCAGACAGGGGTCCTTAATTCACAATGAGCAGTTCTTC.

The rearrangement links TRBV18 to TRBJ1-2; 7 positions match TRBD1. Germline V gene sequence: CDR1 KGHSH, CDR2 LQKENI. With 3 bases clipped from V and 5 bases from J, the junction kept 9 bases outside the gene matches. CDR3 length: 15 residues. The CDR3 bases are TGTGCCAGCTCACCTTTCAGCCAGGGGGTGTATGGCTACACCTTC. This encodes CASSPFSQGVYGYTF.

This chain links TRBV7-9 with TRBJ2-3; 7 nucleotides align to TRBD1. Losses at the gene ends were 7 bases for V and 4 bases for J; bases not matched to a gene: 11. This CDR3 spans 15 amino acids. CDR1 and CDR2 from the germline V gene are SEHNR and FQNEAQ (reference sequence). CDR3 residues: CASNALQGFADTQYF. In DNA form, the CDR3 reads TGTGCCAGCAACGCTTTACAGGGGTTCGCAGATACGCAGTATTTT.

Only one count was recorded for this clone. The genes are TRBV6-6 and TRBJ1-2; D not resolved. Germline assignment: CDR1 MNHNY and CDR2 SVGAGI (reference sequence). Trimming cost V 3 bases and J 3 bases, with 8 bases left between them. CDR3 length equals 13 residues. CDR3 coding DNA: TGTGCCAGCAGTTATTACAGAGACTATGGCTACACCTTC. Its translation is CASSYYRDYGYTF.

V gene TRBV6-5 combines with J gene TRBJ1-5, with D possibly being TRBD1 (6 bases). CDR3 length: 13 amino acids. V was pared by 6 bases and J by 7 bases, with 13 bases between. Germline loops: CDR1 MNHEY, CDR2 SVGAGI. CDR3 in amino acids: CASSGGGRQPQHF. CDR3 coding DNA: TGTGCCAGCAGCGGGGGGGGGCGCCAGCCCCAGCATTTT.

This rearrangement joins TRBV15 to TRBJ2-5; possibly TRBD1 for D (5 bases). V lost 3 bases, J lost 2 bases, and 10 bases lay in between. Germline loops: CDR1 LNHNV, CDR2 YYDKDF (reference sequence). The CDR3 runs to 14 residues. The CDR3 nucleotides are TGTGCCACCAGCAGGGACAACACACAAGAGACCCAGTACTTC. Translating it yields CATSRDNTQETQYF.

The chain couples TRBV9 to TRBJ2-3; 8 bases map to TRBD2. In germline, CDR1 is SGDLS, CDR2 YYNGEE. This CDR3 comprises 15 residues. The J segment lost 4 bases and the V segment lost 1 base, leaving 5 bases of the junction unmatched. The CDR3 protein is CASSVRAGGPDTQYF. CDR3 bases: TGTGCCAGCAGCGTAAGGGCGGGGGGTCCAGATACGCAGTATTTT. The entire variable domain, with the rest obtained from reference TRBV9 and TRBJ2-3, is as follows: DSGVTQTPKHLITATGQRVTLRCSPRSGDLSVYWYQQSLDQGLQFLIQYYNGEERAKGNILERFSAQQFPDLHSELNLSSLELGDSALYFCASSVRAGGPDTQYFGPGTRLTVL.

V and J are TRBV4-1 and TRBJ2-1; 9 nucleotides match TRBD1. V was pared by 3 bases and J by 9 bases, with 9 bases of the junction left unmatched. CDR1 is MGHRA, CDR2 YSYEKL, per germline. The CDR3 is 15 amino acids. CDR3 residues: CASSQRTGDGREQFF. CDR3 sequence (DNA): TGCGCCAGCAGCCAGAGGACAGGGGACGGCCGTGAGCAGTTCTTC.

Only one count was recorded for this clone. The CDR3 nucleotides read TGTGCCAGCAGTTTCTTACAGGGCTACGAGCAGTACTTC. As protein: CASSFLQGYEQYF. The V call is TRBV27, the J call TRBJ2-7; possibly TRBD1 for D (6 bases). Looked up from germline, CDR1 is MNHEY and CDR2 is SMNVEV (reference sequence). The CDR3 is 13 amino acids. V lost 3 bases and J 3 bases, leaving 9 bases between the germline ends.

The rearrangement uses TRBV19 and TRBJ1-4, with D perhaps TRBD1 (5 bases). This CDR3 is 14 amino acids long. The V end lost 3 bases, the J end lost 8 bases, and 13 bases lay between the germline ends. The V gene's germline CDR1 is LNHDA and CDR2 SQIVND (reference sequence). CDR3 sequence reads: CASSMAGKGEKLFF. The CDR3 nucleotides are TGTGCCAGTAGTATGGCAGGGAAGGGGGAAAAACTGTTTTTT.

The CDR3 DNA reads TGTGCCAGTAGTCCTCGGGACAGGGAATTCAATCAGCCCCAGCATTTT. It specifies CASSPRDREFNQPQHF. V gene TRBV19 combines with J gene TRBJ1-5, with TRBD1 identical over 9 bases. Germline trimming cut 5 bases from V and 3 bases from J; bases unmatched to any gene: 8. The CDR3 runs to 16 residues. Germline assignment: CDR1 LNHDA and CDR2 SQIVND (reference sequence).

This chain links TRBV14 with TRBJ2-2; 10 bases match TRBD2. V was pared by 3 bases and J by 2 bases, with 3 bases of the junction left unmatched. The germline gives CDR1 SGHDN, CDR2 FVKESK. CDR3 length equals 16 residues. The CDR3 sequence: CASSQSGGANTGELFF. For the CDR3, the DNA is TGTGCCAGCAGCCAGAGCGGGGGGGCCAACACCGGGGAGCTGTTTTTT.

The J gene is TRBJ1-2, the V gene TRBV6-5, with D possibly TRBD1 on 6 matching bases. V was trimmed by 7 bases and J by 4 bases, leaving 16 bases between them. The CDR3 is made up of 14 amino acids. Germline CDR1 MNHEY, CDR2 SVGAGI. In DNA, the CDR3 is TGTGCCAGCAACACAAGGGGCAGGGGCTATGGCTACACCTTC. Its translation: CASNTRGRGYGYTF.

The chain carries TRBV5-1 and TRBJ1-3, with TRBD1 as a possible D gene (6 bases). Germline V gene lookup returns CDR1 SGHRS and CDR2 YFSETQ. The V gene lost 0 bases and the J gene lost 2 bases, with 12 bases spanning the gap. This CDR3 comprises 16 residues. The CDR3 nucleotides read TGCGCCAGCAGCTTGGGGCTAGGGGGAACTGGAAACACCATATATTTT. Protein: CASSLGLGGTGNTIYF.

The V call is TRBV7-2, the J call TRBJ2-3; TRBD2 agrees at 8 bases. The CDR3 spans 17 residues. CDR1 and CDR2 (germline): SGHTA, FQGNSA. Trimming took 4 bases from V and 2 from J; bases not matched to a gene: 11. The CDR3 protein is CASSYRGRGGPTDTQYF. DNA of the CDR3: TGTGCCAGCAGCTACCGGGGACGGGGGGGTCCCACAGATACGCAGTATTTT.

The count of this clone is one. The chain links TRBV9 to TRBJ1-4; D uncertain. This CDR3 contains 15 residues. The germline V gene encodes CDR1 SGDLS and CDR2 YYNGEE. V lost 0 bases, J lost 7 bases, and 13 bases lay in between. The CDR3 here is CASSVDRGRLEKLFF. The CDR3 DNA sequence: TGTGCCAGCAGCGTAGATAGAGGCCGCCTTGAAAAACTGTTTTTT.

The V call is TRBV11-3, the J call TRBJ1-1; the match to TRBD1 covers 9 bases. This CDR3 region has 15 residues. J lost 0 bases, V lost 5 bases, and 4 bases had no gene match. Germline V CDR1 and CDR2: SGHNT, YENEEA. The CDR3: CASSPQGAMNTEAFF. CDR3 DNA: TGTGCCAGCAGCCCACAGGGGGCGATGAACACTGAAGCTTTCTTT.

The rearrangement links TRBV11-2 to TRBJ1-1; D might be TRBD1 (5 bases). This CDR3 contains 15 residues. Per the germline V gene, CDR1 is SGHAT and CDR2 is FQNNGV. The V end lost 0 bases, the J end lost 7 bases, and 15 bases lay between the germline ends. In DNA, the CDR3 is TGTGCCAGCAGCTTAGATTCAGGGTTCAGAAGTGAAGCTTTCTTT. Translation: CASSLDSGFRSEAFF.

The chain recombines TRBV5-4 with TRBJ2-7; 13 bases align to TRBD2. Per the germline V gene, CDR1 is SGHNT and CDR2 is YYREEE (reference sequence). With V trimmed by 4 bases and J by 3 bases, 4 bases remained unmatched. The CDR3 extends over 15 amino acids. The CDR3 nucleotides read TGTGCCAGCAGCCCGGGACTAGCGGGGTTCTACGAGCAGTACTTC. This sequence encodes CASSPGLAGFYEQYF.

DNA of the CDR3: TGTGCCAGCAGCCAAGATCGGGCCGGGGAGCTGTTTTTT. Translation: CASSQDRAGELFF. The chain joins TRBV4-2 to TRBJ2-2; no firm D call. The CDR3 contains 13 residues. Between the trimmed V and J ends, which lost 0 bases and 6 bases, there was a span of 5 bases. The germline V gene encodes CDR1 LGHNA and CDR2 YNFKEQ.

The CDR3: CASSYQGMGYGYTF. The DNA of the CDR3 is TGTGCCAGCAGTTACCAGGGAATGGGCTATGGCTACACCTTC. The rearrangement links TRBV6-6 to TRBJ1-2; D possibly corresponds to TRBD1 (5 bases). CDR1 is MNHNY and CDR2 is SVGAGI in the germline V gene (reference sequence). The CDR3 covers 14 residues. Deletions cut 2 bases from V and 4 bases from J, with 11 bases between.

The V gene is TRBV4-3, the J gene TRBJ1-2; the D gene is possibly TRBD1 (5 bases). The CDR3 is 14 residues long. Per the germline V gene, CDR1 is LGHNA and CDR2 is YSLEER. Trimming removed 2 bases at V and 0 bases at J, with 7 bases between. In DNA form, the CDR3 reads TGCGCCAGCAGCCAAAGACAGACTAACTATGGCTACACCTTC. It translates to CASSQRQTNYGYTF.